The clone carrying this T cell receptor beta chain came up many times. Germline V CDR1 and CDR2: MNHNS, SASEGT. V shed 7 bases and J 1 base; nucleotides not matched to a gene: 5. The CDR3 contains 15 residues. This sample was included in a study of metastatic and nonmetastatic thyroid tumors. For the study at large: Repertoire data that came from the blood and tumor or nodule tissue of malignant and benign thyroid patients were compared.

Per the authors' pipeline: Researchers built a distant-metastasis classifier for papillary thyroid cancer that drew on CDR3 differences across clinicopathological groups. TCRdb used MiXCR to call clones anew from the PCR reads. The V and J calls and clone size come from TCRdb's table, not from the authors' own analysis. The sample records around 45,000 clones, roughly 4% being singletons. Each patient went into thyroid surgery without having received any treatment. Source material: blood. The sequence came from a female donor with papillary thyroid cancer or a benign thyroid nodule (not recorded which). Some clones in this sample may be carry-over from other donors' samples. This rearrangement joins TRBV6-1 to TRBJ2-5, with 11 bases that match TRBD2. In nucleotides, the CDR3 is TGTGCCAGCAACCGACTAGCGGGATCCCAAGAGACCCAGTACTTC. Its translation: CASNRLAGSQETQYF.